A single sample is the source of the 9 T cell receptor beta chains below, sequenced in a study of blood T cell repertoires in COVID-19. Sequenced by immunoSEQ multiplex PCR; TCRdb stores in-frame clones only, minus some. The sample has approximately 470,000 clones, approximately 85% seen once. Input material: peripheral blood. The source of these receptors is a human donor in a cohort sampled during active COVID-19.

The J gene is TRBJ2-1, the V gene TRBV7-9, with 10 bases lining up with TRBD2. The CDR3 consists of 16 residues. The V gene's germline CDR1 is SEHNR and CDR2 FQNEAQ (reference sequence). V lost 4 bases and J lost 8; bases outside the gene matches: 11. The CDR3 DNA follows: TGTGCCAGCAGCTACCCTCGAGCGGGAGGGCCGGATGAGCAGTTCTTC. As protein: CASSYPRAGGPDEQFF.

For the CDR3, the DNA is TGTGCCAGCAGCTTCGAAGGAGAGAACTATTCACCCCTCCACTTT. Translation: CASSFEGENYSPLHF. This chain links TRBV7-9 with TRBJ1-6; the D is unclear. V gave up 3 bases and J gave up 8 bases, with 14 bases separating them. Germline CDR1 SEHNR, CDR2 FQNEAQ (reference sequence). CDR3 length: 15 amino acids.

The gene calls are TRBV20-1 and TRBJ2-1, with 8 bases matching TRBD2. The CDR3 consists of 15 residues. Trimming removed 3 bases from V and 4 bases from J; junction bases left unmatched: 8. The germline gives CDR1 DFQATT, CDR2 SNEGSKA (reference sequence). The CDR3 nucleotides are TGCAGTGCTAGTTTCCCGGGAGGGGGATACAATGAGCAGTTCTTC. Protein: CSASFPGGGYNEQFF.

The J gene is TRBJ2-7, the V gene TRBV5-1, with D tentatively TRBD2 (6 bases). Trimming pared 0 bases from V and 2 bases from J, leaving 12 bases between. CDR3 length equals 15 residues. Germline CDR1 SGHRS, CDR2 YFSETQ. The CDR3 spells CASSLDAGPTYEQYF. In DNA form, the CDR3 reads TGCGCCAGCAGCTTGGATGCGGGACCGACCTACGAGCAGTACTTC.

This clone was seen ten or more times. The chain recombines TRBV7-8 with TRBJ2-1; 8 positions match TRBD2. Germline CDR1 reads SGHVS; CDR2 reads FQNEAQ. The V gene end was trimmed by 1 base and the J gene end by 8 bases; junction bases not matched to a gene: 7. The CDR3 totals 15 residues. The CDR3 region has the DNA TGTGCCAGCAGCTTAGAAAGGCTAGCGGGTGATGAGCAGTTCTTC. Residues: CASSLERLAGDEQFF. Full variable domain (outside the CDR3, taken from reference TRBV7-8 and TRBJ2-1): GAGVSQSPRYKVAKRGQDVALRCDPISGHVSLFWYQQALGQGPEFLTYFQNEAQLDKSGLPSDRFFAERPEGSVSTLKIQRTQQEDSAVYLCASSLERLAGDEQFFGPGTRLTVL.

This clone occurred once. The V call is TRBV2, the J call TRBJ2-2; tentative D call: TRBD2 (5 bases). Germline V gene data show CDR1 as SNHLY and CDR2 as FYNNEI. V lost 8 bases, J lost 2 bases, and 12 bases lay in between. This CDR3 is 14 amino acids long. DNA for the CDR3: TGTGCCAGCTCTGAGGGCAGAAACACCGGGGAGCTGTTTTTT. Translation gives CASSEGRNTGELFF.

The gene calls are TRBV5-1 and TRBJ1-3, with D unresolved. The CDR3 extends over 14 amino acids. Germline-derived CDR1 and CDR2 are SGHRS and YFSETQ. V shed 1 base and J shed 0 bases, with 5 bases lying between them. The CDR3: CASSLSGSGNTIYF. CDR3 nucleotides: TGCGCCAGCAGCTTGTCAGGCTCTGGAAACACCATATATTTT.

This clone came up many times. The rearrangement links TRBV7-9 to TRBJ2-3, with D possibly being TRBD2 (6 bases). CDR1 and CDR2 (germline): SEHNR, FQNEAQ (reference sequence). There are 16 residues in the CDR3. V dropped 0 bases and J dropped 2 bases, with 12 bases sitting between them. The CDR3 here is CASSLAGTHPTDTQYF. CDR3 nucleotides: TGTGCCAGCAGCTTAGCGGGGACTCATCCCACAGATACGCAGTATTTT.

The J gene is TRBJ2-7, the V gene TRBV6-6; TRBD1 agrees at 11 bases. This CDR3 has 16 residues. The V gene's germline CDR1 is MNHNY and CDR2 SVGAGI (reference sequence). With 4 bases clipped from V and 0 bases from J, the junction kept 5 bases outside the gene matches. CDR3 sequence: CASSSQDRGHSYEQYF. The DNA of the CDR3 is TGTGCCAGCAGTTCCCAGGACAGGGGGCACTCCTACGAGCAGTACTTC.